The rows below give T cell receptor beta chains drawn from one sample of a study of CD8 T cells in Susac syndrome. TCRdb redid the calling of the immunoSEQ multiplex PCR reads with MiXCR, one entry per CDR3 protein. The sample includes some 200,000 distinct CDR3 sequences, almost 96% of them seen just once. Source material: CD4+ T cells from PBMCs. Receptors originate from a human donor with Susac syndrome. Both conserved end residues are part of each CDR3. The D gene is left open where the match is weak. For some rows the clone size is stated as once, few or many, or as a class when expanded; others skip it.

V gene	D gene	clone size	J gene	CDR3 protein	CDR3 DNA
TRBV6-5	TRBD2	NA	TRBJ2-4	CASSYRATSGGNIQYF	TGTGCCAGCAGTTACAGAGCTACTAGCGGGGGTAACATTCAGTACTTC
TRBV28	NA	NA	TRBJ2-3	CASSLPGGLQYF	TGTGCCAGCAGTCTCCCAGGAGGGCTGCAGTATTTT
TRBV5-1	NA	NA	TRBJ1-1	CASRQDPGQPNRGTEAFF	TGCGCCAGCAGGCAGGACCCGGGCCAACCTAACCGGGGCACTGAAGCTTTCTTT
TRBV10-3	TRBD1	NA	TRBJ2-6	CAISLTGTGANVLTF	TGTGCCATCAGCCTGACAGGGACTGGGGCCAACGTCCTGACTTTC
TRBV10-3	NA	NA	TRBJ1-6	CAISGTQDSPLHF	TGTGCCATCAGTGGCACACAGGATTCACCCCTCCACTTT
TRBV2	NA	NA	TRBJ1-1	CASRKGLYTEAFF	TGTGCCAGCAGGAAGGGGCTGTACACTGAAGCTTTCTTT
TRBV20-1	NA	NA	TRBJ1-5	CSARADRGNQPQHF	TGCAGTGCTAGAGCGGACAGAGGCAATCAGCCCCAGCATTTT
TRBV6-1	NA	few	TRBJ2-1	CASKSTSYNEQFF	TGTGCCAGCAAATCAACCTCCTACAATGAGCAGTTCTTC
TRBV25-1	TRBD2	NA	TRBJ2-1	CASSGDSGGVLSYNEQFF	TGTGCCAGCAGTGGAGACAGCGGGGGGGTTCTTTCCTACAATGAGCAGTTCTTC
TRBV3-1	NA	NA	TRBJ1-2	CASSAFPGGYTF	TGTGCCAGCAGCGCGTTCCCGGGAGGCTACACCTTC
TRBV6-1	TRBD1	NA	TRBJ1-5	CASRRDRAPSQPQHF	TGTGCCAGCAGGAGGGACAGGGCCCCGTCGCAGCCCCAGCATTTT
TRBV5-4	NA	NA	TRBJ1-6	CASSSWDKESPLHF	TGTGCCAGCAGCTCCTGGGACAAGGAATCACCCCTCCACTTT
TRBV6-5	NA	NA	TRBJ2-3	CASSQLQVTDTQYF	TGTGCCAGCAGTCAACTACAGGTTACAGATACGCAGTATTTT
TRBV20-1	NA	NA	TRBJ1-1	CSARLGVGLNTEAFF	TGCAGTGCTAGACTGGGAGTCGGCCTAAACACTGAAGCTTTCTTT
TRBV20-1	NA	NA	TRBJ1-5	CSASRGMEEEPQHF	TGCAGTGCTAGTAGGGGTATGGAAGAAGAGCCCCAGCATTTT
TRBV19	TRBD1	NA	TRBJ1-5	CASSPADRGSYQPQHF	TGTGCCAGTAGTCCAGCGGACAGGGGGTCATATCAGCCCCAGCATTTT
TRBV20-1	NA	NA	TRBJ2-1	CSARGGVSSYNEQFF	TGCAGTGCTAGGGGAGGTGTAAGCTCCTACAATGAGCAGTTCTTC
TRBV30	NA	NA	TRBJ1-6	CASLGAAGNSPLHF	TGTGCCTCCTTAGGCGCCGCGGGTAATTCACCCCTCCACTTT
TRBV30	NA	NA	TRBJ1-6	CAWRLTGTLDNSPLHF	TGTGCCTGGCGATTAACCGGGACTTTGGATAATTCACCCCTCCACTTT
TRBV9	NA	NA	TRBJ1-1	CASSVEMNTEAFF	TGTGCCAGCAGCGTAGAGATGAACACTGAAGCTTTCTTT
TRBV4-3	NA	NA	TRBJ1-5	CASSRDLNQPQHF	TGCGCCAGCAGTCGGGACCTCAATCAGCCCCAGCATTTT
TRBV19	TRBD1	NA	TRBJ2-7	CASGRTQGAYEQYF	TGTGCCAGTGGCCGGACACAGGGGGCCTACGAGCAGTACTTC
TRBV7-8	TRBD2	once	TRBJ2-5	CASSRTSGGRGETQYF	TGTGCCAGCAGCAGGACTAGCGGGGGGCGCGGGGAGACCCAGTACTTC
TRBV5-1	NA	NA	TRBJ1-5	CASSPGVGREPQHF	TGCGCCAGCAGCCCTGGGGTAGGGCGGGAGCCCCAGCATTTT
TRBV5-1	TRBD1	few	TRBJ1-6	CASSLGTGAPSPLHF	TGCGCCAGCAGCTTGGGGACAGGGGCCCCATCACCCCTCCACTTT
TRBV14	TRBD2	NA	TRBJ2-5	CASRPAGERETQYF	TGTGCCAGCAGACCAGCGGGGGAGCGGGAGACCCAGTACTTC
TRBV20-1	TRBD1	NA	TRBJ2-2	CSALHPGQATGELFF	TGCAGTGCCTTACACCCGGGACAGGCCACCGGGGAGCTGTTTTTT
TRBV4-3	NA	NA	TRBJ1-2	CASSHLTDNYGYTF	TGCGCCAGCAGCCATTTGACCGATAACTATGGCTACACCTTC
TRBV15	NA	NA	TRBJ2-2	CATSRDITGELFF	TGTGCCACCAGCAGAGATATAACCGGGGAGCTGTTTTTT
TRBV4-2	TRBD2	NA	TRBJ2-7	CASSQGTSGGPPYEQYF	TGTGCCAGCAGCCAAGGGACTAGCGGGGGGCCCCCCTACGAGCAGTACTTC
TRBV7-3	NA	NA	TRBJ2-3	CASSLSRADTQYF	TGTGCCAGCAGCTTAAGCAGGGCAGATACGCAGTATTTT
TRBV5-1	NA	NA	TRBJ2-7	CASSSISGYEQYF	TGCGCCAGCAGCTCCATCTCAGGATACGAGCAGTACTTC
TRBV7-3	TRBD2	NA	TRBJ2-5	CASSQLGGQETQYF	TGTGCCAGCAGCCAACTCGGGGGGCAAGAGACCCAGTACTTC
TRBV14	NA	few	TRBJ1-1	CASSQGENTEAFF	TGTGCCAGCAGCCAAGGGGAGAACACTGAAGCTTTCTTT
TRBV12-3/TRBV12-4	TRBD1	NA	TRBJ2-7	CASSLRTGVSYEQYF	TGTGCCAGCAGCCTCCGGACAGGGGTGTCCTACGAGCAGTACTTC
TRBV30	NA	NA	TRBJ1-5	CAWSERLSVRAQHF	TGTGCCTGGAGTGAACGACTCAGCGTGCGGGCCCAGCATTTT
TRBV9	NA	NA	TRBJ1-6	CASSVMVDNSPLHF	TGTGCCAGCAGCGTAATGGTCGATAATTCACCCCTCCACTTT
TRBV30	NA	NA	TRBJ2-7	CAWRTRGAYEQYF	TGTGCCTGGAGGACCCGGGGGGCTTATGAGCAGTACTTC
TRBV28	NA	NA	TRBJ2-5	CASSHRSRETQYF	TGTGCCAGCAGCCACAGATCTAGGGAGACCCAGTACTTC
TRBV30	NA	NA	TRBJ1-6	CAWSRMGEGSPLHF	TGTGCCTGGAGTCGTATGGGGGAGGGCTCACCCCTCCACTTT
TRBV5-1	TRBD2	NA	TRBJ2-1	CASSLSRGGRDEQFF	TGCGCCAGCAGCTTGTCTCGGGGGGGCCGCGATGAGCAGTTCTTC
TRBV29-1	NA	NA	TRBJ1-3	CSAQFGNTIYF	TGCAGCGCCCAATTTGGAAACACCATATATTTT
TRBV25-1	TRBD1	NA	TRBJ1-1	CASSEGQGPAEAFF	TGTGCCAGCAGTGAAGGACAGGGGCCCGCTGAAGCTTTCTTT
TRBV29-1	NA	NA	TRBJ1-2	CSVEARSSYGYTF	TGCAGCGTTGAGGCTCGATCGTCCTATGGCTACACCTTC
TRBV13	TRBD2	NA	TRBJ2-5	CASSLVPAGGLQETQYF	TGTGCCAGCAGCTTAGTTCCAGCGGGGGGGCTTCAAGAGACCCAGTACTTC
TRBV30	NA	NA	TRBJ2-3	CAWERTWLSTDTQYF	TGTGCCTGGGAACGCACGTGGCTTAGCACAGATACGCAGTATTTT
TRBV20-1	TRBD2	NA	TRBJ2-3	CSASSQGLAGITDTQYF	TGCAGTGCTAGTTCACAAGGGTTAGCGGGGATCACAGATACGCAGTATTTT
TRBV29-1	NA	once	TRBJ1-1	CSVSGSLNTEAFF	TGCAGCGTTTCTGGCAGCTTGAACACTGAAGCTTTCTTT
TRBV9	TRBD1	once	TRBJ2-7	CASSVASDRGASYEQYF	TGTGCCAGCAGCGTAGCCTCGGACAGGGGGGCCTCCTACGAGCAGTACTTC
TRBV5-1	NA	NA	TRBJ2-3	CASSLQGRNTDTQYF	TGCGCCAGCAGCTTGCAGGGGCGAAACACAGATACGCAGTATTTT
TRBV20-1	TRBD2	once	TRBJ2-2	CSARDGGVTGELFF	TGCAGTGCTAGAGATGGGGGGGTCACCGGGGAGCTGTTTTTT
TRBV30	NA	NA	TRBJ2-1	CAWIPVVALSYNEQFF	TGTGCCTGGATTCCCGTGGTGGCGCTCTCCTACAATGAGCAGTTCTTC
TRBV20-1	NA	once	TRBJ2-5	CSPLLGLGGETQYF	TGCAGCCCTCTGTTGGGGCTCGGGGGAGAGACCCAGTACTTC
TRBV2	NA	NA	TRBJ1-3	CASSEWARVTRSGNTIYF	TGTGCCAGCAGTGAGTGGGCCAGGGTCACCCGCTCTGGAAACACCATATATTTT
TRBV23-1	NA	NA	TRBJ1-6	CASCFLSCNSPLHF	TGCGCCAGCTGTTTTCTGTCCTGTAATTCACCCCTCCACTTT
TRBV6-5	TRBD1	few	TRBJ2-6	CASSLATGGFGANVLTF	TGTGCCAGCAGTTTAGCGACAGGGGGCTTTGGGGCCAACGTCCTGACTTTC
TRBV3-1	TRBD2	NA	TRBJ2-2	CASSPGLAGGLTVF	TGTGCCAGCAGCCCGGGACTAGCGGGGGGGCTTACTGTTTTT
TRBV9	NA	NA	TRBJ1-1	CASGGPKNTEAFF	TGTGCCTCCGGGGGCCCGAAGAACACTGAAGCTTTCTTT